These T cell receptor beta chains were read from a single sample in a study of cytomegalovirus exposure and HLA in healthy donors. Sequencing used immunoSEQ multiplex PCR; TCRdb keeps in-frame clones, though not all of them. The profile shows around 100,000 clones, 74% of them singletons. Material for sequencing was PBMCs. All receptors come from a man aged 25-45 years in good health and CMV-seropositive. CDR3s include the opening cysteine and the closing phenylalanine or tryptophan. The D gene is left open where the match is weak. A clone size is listed for some rows: how often the clone was seen (once, few, many), or a class if it is expanded.

TRBV9,NA,TRBJ2-2,TRBD2,TGTGCCAGCAGCGTTGAACAGCGGGGAAACACCGGGGAGCTGTTTTTT,CASSVEQRGNTGELFF
TRBV28,NA,TRBJ1-1,TRBD1,TGTGCCAGCAGTCCAACCGGGACAGGAGGTCTGGAAGCTTTCTTT,CASSPTGTGGLEAFF
TRBV19,NA,TRBJ2-5,TRBD1,TGTGCCAGTAGTATAGGGACAGGTGGCGAGACCCAGTACTTC,CASSIGTGGETQYF
TRBV19,NA,TRBJ2-7,TRBD2,TGTGCCAGTAGTATGACTAGCGGCTACGAGCAGTACTTC,CASSMTSGYEQYF
TRBV11-2,NA,TRBJ1-1,TRBD1,TGTGCCAGCAGCTTAGGGCAGGGGGCCGGTTTAACTGAAGCTTTCTTT,CASSLGQGAGLTEAFF
TRBV7-2,NA,TRBJ2-3,TRBD2,TGTGCCAGCAGCTTAGGTTTGGGGGGGACTGATACGCAGTATTTT,CASSLGLGGTDTQYF
TRBV5-6,NA,TRBJ1-2,TRBD1,TGTGCCAGCAGCCGGCGAGGACAGGGGGTCTATGGCTACACCTTC,CASSRRGQGVYGYTF
TRBV18,NA,TRBJ1-2,TRBD1,TGTGCCAGCTCGCCCGGACAGGACTATGGCTACACCTTC,CASSPGQDYGYTF
TRBV27,once,TRBJ1-5,TRBD1,TGTGCCAGCAGTTTATTGTCAGGGGGCGCGTCACAGCCCCAGCATTTT,CASSLLSGGASQPQHF
TRBV6-1,once,TRBJ2-5,NA,TGTGCCAGCAGTCTTGAGCAGTACTTC,CASSLEQYF
TRBV7-9,few,TRBJ1-1,TRBD1,TGTGCCAGCAGCCCGACAGGGTTCAACACTGAAGCTTTCTTT,CASSPTGFNTEAFF
TRBV5-6,NA,TRBJ2-1,NA,TGTGCCAGCAGCTTGTGGGCGATGCCCTCCTACAATGAGCAGTTCTTC,CASSLWAMPSYNEQFF
TRBV4-1,NA,TRBJ1-6,NA,TGCGCCAGCAGCCAAGATGCAGGGGTGGGGAATTCACCCCTCCACTTT,CASSQDAGVGNSPLHF
TRBV5-4,NA,TRBJ1-2,TRBD1,TGTGCCAGCAGCCGTGGACAGGGGAACTATGGCTACACCTTC,CASSRGQGNYGYTF